This T cell receptor beta chain was profiled in a study of cytomegalovirus exposure and HLA in healthy donors. In its sample, this clone was seen a few times. The antigen remains undetermined. 13 Jbeta primers and 60 Vbeta primers were used for the PCR. Sequencing was performed with immunoSEQ multiplex PCR; in TCRdb, only in-frame clones are kept and a portion is missing. The sample lists 100,000 to 150,000 clones; 60% to 75% were seen once. Findings of the study overall: According to the study, 160 or so TCR beta chains were cytomegalovirus-associated. CMV serostatus alone was available as immune exposure information. A later analysis found common viral pathogens apparently linked to several of the most significant clusters.

V was clipped by 7 bases and J by 7 bases; unmatched bases: 4. The CDR3 spans 13 residues. CDR1 is SGHRS, CDR2 YFSETQ, per germline. This receptor was identified in a woman between 45 and 65 years old in good health and CMV-seropositive. Specimen: PBMCs. This chain links TRBV5-1 with TRBJ2-1; 11 bases fit TRBD1. CDR3: CASHRDRGNEQFF. CDR3 DNA sequence: TGCGCCAGCCACCGGGACAGGGGGAATGAGCAGTTCTTC.